This is a list of T cell receptor beta chains from one sample in a study of post-analysis software for immune sequencing data. Each CDR3 protein is one row after TCRdb ran MiXCR on the PCR reads. Among about 570,000 distinct CDR3 sequences listed, around 34% were seen once. Sequencing was carried out using blood. Receptor source: a girl under 18 with multiple sclerosis. Each CDR3 is given with its conserved first and last residue. A D gene is named only where the DNA matches it firmly. Rows give clone size only sometimes, using once, few, many, or a class for an expanded clone.

CDR3 length	D gene	V gene	J gene	clone size	CDR3 protein	CDR3 DNA
15	TRBD1	TRBV4-1	TRBJ2-2	few	CASSRVGQGVGELFF	TGCGCCAGCAGCCGAGTGGGACAGGGGGTCGGGGAGCTGTTTTTT
17	.	TRBV27	TRBJ1-3	few	CASSLRGKGPAGDTIYF	TGTGCCAGCAGTTTAAGAGGCAAGGGACCAGCCGGGGACACCATATATTTT
17	TRBD1	TRBV11-2	TRBJ2-1	.	CASSSPPLHRGSHEQFF	TGTGCCAGCAGCTCACCACCGCTCCACAGGGGAAGTCATGAGCAGTTCTTC
14	.	TRBV20-1	TRBJ2-7	.	CSASLARGLYKQYF	TGCAGTGCTAGTCTGGCGAGAGGGTTATACAAGCAGTACTTC
17	.	TRBV7-9	TRBJ2-1	.	CASSLGAGAGPHNEQFF	TGTGCCAGCAGCTTGGGGGCGGGAGCGGGGCCGCACAATGAGCAGTTCTTC
17	TRBD2	TRBV29-1	TRBJ2-1	.	CSASRSGGDLWYNEQFF	TGCAGCGCAAGTAGGAGCGGGGGGGACCTGTGGTACAATGAGCAGTTCTTC
15	.	TRBV7-2	TRBJ2-1	.	CASSLFGGSYNEQFF	TGTGCCAGCAGCTTATTCGGGGGCTCCTACAATGAGCAGTTCTTC
19	TRBD2	TRBV11-2	TRBJ2-7	few	CASSLDVGISGGFTYEQYF	TGTGCCAGCAGCTTAGACGTAGGAATCAGCGGGGGATTTACCTACGAGCAGTACTTC
15	TRBD1	TRBV7-9	TRBJ1-6	few	CASSLPDRVFSPLHF	TGTGCCAGCAGTCTACCGGACAGGGTGTTTTCACCCCTCCACTTT
15	.	TRBV6-5	TRBJ1-1	.	CASRPDRSANTEAFF	TGTGCCAGCAGACCGGATAGGAGCGCCAACACTGAAGCTTTCTTT
13	.	TRBV7-2	TRBJ1-2	few	CASSLVLEGGYTF	TGTGCCAGCAGCTTAGTCCTCGAAGGTGGCTACACCTTC
14	.	TRBV18	TRBJ2-5	many	CASSPAGAQETQYF	TGTGCCAGCTCACCAGCGGGGGCCCAAGAGACCCAGTACTTC